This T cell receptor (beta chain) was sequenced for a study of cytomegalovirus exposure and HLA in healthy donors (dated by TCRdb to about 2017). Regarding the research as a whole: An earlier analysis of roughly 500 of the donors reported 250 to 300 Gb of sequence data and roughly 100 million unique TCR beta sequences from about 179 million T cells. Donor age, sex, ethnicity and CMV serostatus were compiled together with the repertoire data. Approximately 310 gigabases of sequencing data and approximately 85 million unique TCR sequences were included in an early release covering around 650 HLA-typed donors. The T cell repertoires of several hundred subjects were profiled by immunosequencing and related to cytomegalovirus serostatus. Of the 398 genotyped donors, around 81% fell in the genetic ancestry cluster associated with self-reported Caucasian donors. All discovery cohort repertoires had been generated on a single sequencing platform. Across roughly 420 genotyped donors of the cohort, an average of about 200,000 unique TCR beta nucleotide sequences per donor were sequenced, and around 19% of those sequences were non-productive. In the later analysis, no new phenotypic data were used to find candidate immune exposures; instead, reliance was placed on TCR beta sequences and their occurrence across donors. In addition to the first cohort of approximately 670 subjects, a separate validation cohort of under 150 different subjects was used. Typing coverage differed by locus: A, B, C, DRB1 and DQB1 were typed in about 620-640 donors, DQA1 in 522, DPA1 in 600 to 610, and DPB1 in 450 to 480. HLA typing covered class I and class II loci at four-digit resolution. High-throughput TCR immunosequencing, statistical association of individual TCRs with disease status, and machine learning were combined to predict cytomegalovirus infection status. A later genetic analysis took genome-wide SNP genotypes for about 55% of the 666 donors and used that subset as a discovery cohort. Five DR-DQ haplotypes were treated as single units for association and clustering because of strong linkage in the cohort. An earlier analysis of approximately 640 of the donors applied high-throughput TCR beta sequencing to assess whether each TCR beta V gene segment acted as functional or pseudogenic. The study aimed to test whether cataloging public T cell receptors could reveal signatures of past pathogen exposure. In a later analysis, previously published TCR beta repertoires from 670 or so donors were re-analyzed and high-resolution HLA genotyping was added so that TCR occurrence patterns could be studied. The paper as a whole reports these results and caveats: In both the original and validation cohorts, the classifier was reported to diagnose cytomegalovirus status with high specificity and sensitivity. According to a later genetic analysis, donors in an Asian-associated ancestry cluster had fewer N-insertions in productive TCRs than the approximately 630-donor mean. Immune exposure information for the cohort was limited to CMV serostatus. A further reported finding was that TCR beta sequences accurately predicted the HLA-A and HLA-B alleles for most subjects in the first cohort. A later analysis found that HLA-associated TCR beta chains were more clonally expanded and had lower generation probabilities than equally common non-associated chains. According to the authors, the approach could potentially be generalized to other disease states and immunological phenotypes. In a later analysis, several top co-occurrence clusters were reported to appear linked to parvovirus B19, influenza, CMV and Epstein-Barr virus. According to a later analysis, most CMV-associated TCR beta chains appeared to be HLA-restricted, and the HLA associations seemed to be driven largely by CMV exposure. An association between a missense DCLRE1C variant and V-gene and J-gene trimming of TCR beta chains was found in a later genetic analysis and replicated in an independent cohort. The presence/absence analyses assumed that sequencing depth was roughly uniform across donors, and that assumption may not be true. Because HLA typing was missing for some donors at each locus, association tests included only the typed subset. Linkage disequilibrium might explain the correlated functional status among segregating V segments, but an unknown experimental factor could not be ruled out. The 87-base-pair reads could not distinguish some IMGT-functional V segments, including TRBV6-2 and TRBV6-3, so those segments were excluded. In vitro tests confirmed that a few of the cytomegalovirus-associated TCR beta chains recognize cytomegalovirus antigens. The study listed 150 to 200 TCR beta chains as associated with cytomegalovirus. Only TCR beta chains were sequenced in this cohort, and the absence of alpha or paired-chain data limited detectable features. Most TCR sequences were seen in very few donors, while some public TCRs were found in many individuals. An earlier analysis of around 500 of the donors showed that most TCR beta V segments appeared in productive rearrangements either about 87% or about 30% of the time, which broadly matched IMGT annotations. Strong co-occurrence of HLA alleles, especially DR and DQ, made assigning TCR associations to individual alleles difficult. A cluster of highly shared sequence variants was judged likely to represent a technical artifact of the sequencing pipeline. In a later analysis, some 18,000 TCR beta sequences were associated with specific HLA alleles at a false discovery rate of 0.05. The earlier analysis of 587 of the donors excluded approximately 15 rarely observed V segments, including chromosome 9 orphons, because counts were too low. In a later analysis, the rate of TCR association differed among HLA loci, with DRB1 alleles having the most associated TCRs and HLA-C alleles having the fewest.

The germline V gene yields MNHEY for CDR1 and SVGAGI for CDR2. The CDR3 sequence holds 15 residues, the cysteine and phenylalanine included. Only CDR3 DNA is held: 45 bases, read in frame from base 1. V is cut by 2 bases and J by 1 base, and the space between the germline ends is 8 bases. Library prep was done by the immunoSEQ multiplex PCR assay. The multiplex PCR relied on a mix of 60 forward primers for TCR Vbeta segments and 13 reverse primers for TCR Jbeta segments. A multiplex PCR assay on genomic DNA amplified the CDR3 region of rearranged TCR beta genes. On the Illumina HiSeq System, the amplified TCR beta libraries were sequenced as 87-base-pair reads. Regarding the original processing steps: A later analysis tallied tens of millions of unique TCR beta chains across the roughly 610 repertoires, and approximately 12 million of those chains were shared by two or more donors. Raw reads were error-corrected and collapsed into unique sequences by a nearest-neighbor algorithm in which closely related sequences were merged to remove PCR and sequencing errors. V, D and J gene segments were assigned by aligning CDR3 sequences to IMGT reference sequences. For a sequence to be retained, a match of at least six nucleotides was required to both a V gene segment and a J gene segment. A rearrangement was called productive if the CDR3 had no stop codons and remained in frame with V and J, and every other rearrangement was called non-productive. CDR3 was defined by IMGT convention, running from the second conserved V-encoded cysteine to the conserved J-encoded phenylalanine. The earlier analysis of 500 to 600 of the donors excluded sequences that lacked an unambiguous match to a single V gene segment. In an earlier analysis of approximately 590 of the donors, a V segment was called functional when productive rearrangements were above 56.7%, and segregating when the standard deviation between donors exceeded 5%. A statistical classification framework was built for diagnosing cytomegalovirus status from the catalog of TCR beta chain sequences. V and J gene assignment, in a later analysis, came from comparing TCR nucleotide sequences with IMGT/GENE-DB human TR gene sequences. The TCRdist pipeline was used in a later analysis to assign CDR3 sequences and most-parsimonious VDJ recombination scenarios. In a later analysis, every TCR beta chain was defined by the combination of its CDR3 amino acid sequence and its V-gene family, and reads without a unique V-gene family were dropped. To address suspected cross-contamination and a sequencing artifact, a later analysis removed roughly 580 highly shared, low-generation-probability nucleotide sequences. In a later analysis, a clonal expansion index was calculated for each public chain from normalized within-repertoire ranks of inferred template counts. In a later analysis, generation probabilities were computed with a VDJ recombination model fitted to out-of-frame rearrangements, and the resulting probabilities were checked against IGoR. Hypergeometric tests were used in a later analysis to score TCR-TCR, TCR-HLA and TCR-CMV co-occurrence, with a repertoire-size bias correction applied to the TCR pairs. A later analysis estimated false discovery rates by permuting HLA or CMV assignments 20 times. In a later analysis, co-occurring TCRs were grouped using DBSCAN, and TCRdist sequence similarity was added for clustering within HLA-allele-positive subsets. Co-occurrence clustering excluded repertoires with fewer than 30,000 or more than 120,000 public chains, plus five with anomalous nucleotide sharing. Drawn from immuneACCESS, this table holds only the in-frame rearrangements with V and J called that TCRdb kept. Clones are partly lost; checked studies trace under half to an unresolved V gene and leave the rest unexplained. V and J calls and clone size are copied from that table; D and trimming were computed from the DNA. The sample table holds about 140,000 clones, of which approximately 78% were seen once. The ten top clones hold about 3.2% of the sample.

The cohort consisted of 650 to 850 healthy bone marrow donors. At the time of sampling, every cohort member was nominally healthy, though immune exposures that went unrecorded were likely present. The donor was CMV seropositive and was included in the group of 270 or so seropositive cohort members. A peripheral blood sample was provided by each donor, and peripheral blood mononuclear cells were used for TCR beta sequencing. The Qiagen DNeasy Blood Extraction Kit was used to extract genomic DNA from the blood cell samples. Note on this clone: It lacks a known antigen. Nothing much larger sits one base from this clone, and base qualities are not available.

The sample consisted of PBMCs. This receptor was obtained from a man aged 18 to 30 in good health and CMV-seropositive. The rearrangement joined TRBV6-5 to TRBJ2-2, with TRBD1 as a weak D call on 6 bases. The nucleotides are TGTGCCAGCAGTTACGCGACAGGGAACACCGGGGAGCTGTTTTTT. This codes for CASSYATGNTGELFF.